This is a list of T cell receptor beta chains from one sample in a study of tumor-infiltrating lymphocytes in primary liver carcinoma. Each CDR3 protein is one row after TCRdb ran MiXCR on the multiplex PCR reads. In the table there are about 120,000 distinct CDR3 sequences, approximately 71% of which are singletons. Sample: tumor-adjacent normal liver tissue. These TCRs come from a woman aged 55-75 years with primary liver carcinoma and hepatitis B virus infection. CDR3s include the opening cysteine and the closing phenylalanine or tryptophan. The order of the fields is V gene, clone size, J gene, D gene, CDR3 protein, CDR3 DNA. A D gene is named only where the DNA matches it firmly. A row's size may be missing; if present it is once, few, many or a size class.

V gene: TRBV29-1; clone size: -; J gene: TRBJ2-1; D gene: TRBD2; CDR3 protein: CSVQPSGTSAGSYNEQFF; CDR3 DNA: TGCAGCGTTCAGCCCAGCGGGACTAGCGCAGGCTCCTACAATGAGCAGTTCTTC
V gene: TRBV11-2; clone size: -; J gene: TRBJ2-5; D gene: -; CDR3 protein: CASSLESMGTQYF; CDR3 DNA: TGTGCCAGTAGCTTAGAGTCCATGGGGACCCAGTACTTC
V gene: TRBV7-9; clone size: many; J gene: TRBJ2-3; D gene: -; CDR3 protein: CASSSQSITQYF; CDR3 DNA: TGTGCCAGCAGCTCCCAATCGATCACGCAGTATTTT
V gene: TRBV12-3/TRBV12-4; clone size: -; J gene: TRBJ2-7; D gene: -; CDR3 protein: CASSFDSFEQYF; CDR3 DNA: TGTGCCAGCAGTTTCGACAGCTTCGAACAGTACTTC
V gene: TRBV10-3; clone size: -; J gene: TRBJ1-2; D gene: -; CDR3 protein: CAISDIYGYTF; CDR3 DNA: TGTGCCATCAGTGACATCTATGGGTACACCTTC
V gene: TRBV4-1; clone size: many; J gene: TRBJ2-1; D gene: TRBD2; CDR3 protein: CASSRVAGAPAVQFF; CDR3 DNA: TGCGCCAGCAGCCGGGTAGCGGGAGCCCCAGCAGTGCAGTTCTTC
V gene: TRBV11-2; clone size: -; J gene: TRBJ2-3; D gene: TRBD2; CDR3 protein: CASRITGLAGEPTDTQYF; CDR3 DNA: TGTGCCAGCAGGATAACGGGACTAGCGGGAGAGCCGACAGATACGCAGTATTTT
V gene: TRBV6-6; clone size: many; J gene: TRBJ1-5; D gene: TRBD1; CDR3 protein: CASSRDSGSNQPQHF; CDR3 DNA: TGTGCCAGCAGTCGGGACAGCGGAAGCAATCAGCCCCAGCATTTT
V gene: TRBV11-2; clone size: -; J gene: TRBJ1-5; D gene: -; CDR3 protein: CASSIRMGGNQPQHF; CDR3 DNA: TGTGCCAGCAGCATCCGGATGGGAGGAAATCAGCCCCAGCATTTT
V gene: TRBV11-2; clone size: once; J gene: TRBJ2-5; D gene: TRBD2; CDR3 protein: CASNQVATSGTRTQYF; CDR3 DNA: TGTGCCAGCAACCAGGTCGCGACTAGCGGGACCAGGACACAGTACTTC
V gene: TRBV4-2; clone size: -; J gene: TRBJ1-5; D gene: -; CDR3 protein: CASSQDGHGSQAQHF; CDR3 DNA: TGTGCCAGCAGCCAAGATGGACATGGGAGTCAGGCCCAGCATTTT
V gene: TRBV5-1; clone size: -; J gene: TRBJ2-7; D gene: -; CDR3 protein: CASSLDGQAYEQYF; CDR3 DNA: TGCGCCAGCAGCTTGGACGGCCAAGCCTATGAGCAGTACTTC
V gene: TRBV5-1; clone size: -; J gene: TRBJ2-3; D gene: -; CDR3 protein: CVSSFLTDSTDTQYF; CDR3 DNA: TGCGTCAGCAGCTTCTTGACAGACAGCACAGATACGCAGTATTTT
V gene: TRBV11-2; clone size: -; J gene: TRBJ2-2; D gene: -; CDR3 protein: CASSDGRNTNTGEVLF; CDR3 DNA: TGTGCCAGTAGCGACGGACGCAACACGAACACCGGGGAGGTGCTTTTT
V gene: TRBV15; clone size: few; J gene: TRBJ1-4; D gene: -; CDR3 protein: CATSKYTQNEKLFF; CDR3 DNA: TGTGCCACCAGCAAGTACACGCAAAATGAAAAACTGTTTTTT
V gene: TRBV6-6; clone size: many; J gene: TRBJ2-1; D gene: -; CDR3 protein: CASSRTRPANEQFF; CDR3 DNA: TGTGCCAGCAGTCGGACCCGGCCTGCCAATGAGCAGTTCTTC
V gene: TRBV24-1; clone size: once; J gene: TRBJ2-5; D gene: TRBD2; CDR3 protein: CATSDFSASGMSETQYF; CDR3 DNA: TGTGCCACCAGTGATTTTTCAGCAAGCGGGATGTCGGAGACCCAGTACTTC
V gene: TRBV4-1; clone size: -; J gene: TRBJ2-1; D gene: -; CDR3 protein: CASSQFHRLDTYNEQFF; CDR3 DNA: TGCGCCAGCAGCCAATTTCACCGACTGGACACTTACAATGAGCAGTTCTTC
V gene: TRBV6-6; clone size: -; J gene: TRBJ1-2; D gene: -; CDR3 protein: CASVIAGYGYTF; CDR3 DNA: TGTGCAAGCGTAATCGCAGGCTATGGCTACACCTTC